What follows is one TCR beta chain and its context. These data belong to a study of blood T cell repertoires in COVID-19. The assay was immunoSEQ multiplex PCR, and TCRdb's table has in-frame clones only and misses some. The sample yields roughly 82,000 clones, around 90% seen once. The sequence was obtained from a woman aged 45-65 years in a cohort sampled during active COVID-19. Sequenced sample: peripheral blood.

The CDR3 DNA reads TGTGCCAGCAGTGTAACGGGGCAAGAGACCCAGTACTTC. The encoded protein is CASSVTGQETQYF. The rearrangement uses TRBV28 and TRBJ2-5; D is possibly TRBD2 (5 bases). V was clipped by 5 bases and J by 2 bases, with 9 bases between them. This CDR3 spans 13 amino acids. Germline values: CDR1 MDHEN, CDR2 SYDVKM.